This T cell receptor beta chain was identified in a study of blood T cell repertoires in COVID-19. Whole-study context: PBMCs, B-cell-depleted T cells, or T cells were the source of the cDNA or gDNA that made up the material.

Original analysis: It was from reference gene primer amplification that nucleated cell counts were estimated. The protocol was immunoSEQ multiplex PCR, while the TCRdb copy is restricted to in-frame clones and leaves out a portion. The V and J calls and clone size are taken from that table; D and trimming were inferred from the DNA. The sample has around 150,000 clones, roughly four fifths seen once. The CDR3 contains 13 residues. CDR1 is SGHNT and CDR2 is YENEEA in the germline V gene. V gave up 4 bases and J gave up 3 bases; unmatched junction bases: 2. The sequenced sample was peripheral blood. The V call is TRBV11-3, the J call TRBJ2-5; 7 nucleotides match TRBD1. The TCR sequence derives from a man aged 60 to 75 with active or convalescent COVID-19. The CDR3 spells CASSSGQKETQYF. The CDR3 DNA follows: TGTGCCAGCAGCTCGGGACAGAAAGAGACCCAGTACTTC.